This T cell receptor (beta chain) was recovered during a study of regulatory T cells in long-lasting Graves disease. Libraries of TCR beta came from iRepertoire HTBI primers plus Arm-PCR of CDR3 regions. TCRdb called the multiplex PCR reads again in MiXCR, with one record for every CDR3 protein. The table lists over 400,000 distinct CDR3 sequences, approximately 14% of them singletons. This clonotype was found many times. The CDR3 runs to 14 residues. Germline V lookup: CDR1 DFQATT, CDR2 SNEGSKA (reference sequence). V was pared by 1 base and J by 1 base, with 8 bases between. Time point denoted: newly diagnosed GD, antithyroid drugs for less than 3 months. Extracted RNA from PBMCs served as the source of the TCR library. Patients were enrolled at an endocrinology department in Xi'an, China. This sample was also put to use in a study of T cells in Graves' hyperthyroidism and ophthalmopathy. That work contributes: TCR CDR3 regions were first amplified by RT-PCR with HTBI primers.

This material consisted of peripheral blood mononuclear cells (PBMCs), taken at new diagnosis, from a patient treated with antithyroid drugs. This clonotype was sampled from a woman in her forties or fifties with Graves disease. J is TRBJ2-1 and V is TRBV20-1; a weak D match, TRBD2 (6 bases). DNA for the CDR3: TGCAGTGCTAGAGTGGGGGGATCCTACAATGAGCAGTTCTTC. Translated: CSARVGGSYNEQFF.